The rows below give T cell receptor beta chains drawn from one sample of a study of cytomegalovirus exposure and HLA in healthy donors. Sequencing was performed with immunoSEQ multiplex PCR; in TCRdb, only in-frame clones are kept and a portion is missing. The sample has about 120,000 clones; around 77% are singletons. Sequencing was carried out using PBMCs. All receptors derive from a man between 50 and 59 years old in good health and CMV-seropositive. Each CDR3 is given with its conserved first and last residue. The D gene is left open where the match is weak.

V	J	D	CDR3
TRBV19	TRBJ1-3	TRBD1	CASSSGQGGFSGNTIYF
TRBV27	TRBJ1-3	-	CASSFGGTNSGNTIYF
TRBV5-4	TRBJ1-2	-	CASSFGQTTYGYTF
TRBV29-1	TRBJ1-2	-	CSGGGQYYGYTF
TRBV2	TRBJ2-3	-	CASRVAELTDTQYF
TRBV5-1	TRBJ2-3	TRBD1	CASSTTGTGTDTQYF
TRBV6-1	TRBJ1-2	-	CASSDRQRLLYGYTF
TRBV7-8	TRBJ1-5	-	CASSLDSGNQPQHF
TRBV6-5	TRBJ1-6	-	CASSYSENSNSPLHF
TRBV6-5	TRBJ2-7	TRBD2	CASSYSTSGSYEQYF
TRBV30	TRBJ1-5	-	CAWSVPRDNQPQHF
TRBV9	TRBJ2-1	-	CASSVARNSSYNEQFF
TRBV9	TRBJ2-3	TRBD2	CASSYGSGGLLDTQYF
TRBV4-1	TRBJ2-7	-	CASSQESGLGWIF
TRBV25-1	TRBJ1-2	-	CASSEYSGSDGYTF
TRBV28	TRBJ1-4	TRBD1	CASSLGGQGAREKLFF
TRBV4-3	TRBJ2-5	TRBD2	CASSPSSGRGTREQYF
TRBV6-5	TRBJ1-6	-	CASSYRRDRGLSPLHF
TRBV7-6	TRBJ2-1	-	CASSKGGTINNEQFF
TRBV6-5	TRBJ1-1	-	CASSYSSLPLNTEAFF
TRBV7-2	TRBJ2-7	TRBD2	CASSLFGREYDEQYF
TRBV11-3	TRBJ2-7	TRBD1	CASSEDRGYEQYF
TRBV6-5	TRBJ1-6	-	CASSYLRGGNSPLHF
TRBV19	TRBJ1-5	TRBD1	CASSIRTGWVAGHNQPQHF
TRBV30	TRBJ2-7	-	CAWKQGPGEQYF
TRBV5-4	TRBJ1-2	-	CASSSQSTYGYTF
TRBV2	TRBJ2-3	-	CASSDNSYTDTQYF